The TCR beta chain under discussion was sequenced for a study of siplizumab effects on memory and regulatory T cells. Trimming removed 0 bases from V and 4 bases from J, with 8 bases in between. CDR3 length equals 14 residues. CDR1 is SGDLS and CDR2 is YYNGEE in the germline V gene. In regard to this clone: Its antigen is still unknown.

Broader study findings: Solely a minor proportion of alloreactive clones could be assigned to unstimulated subsets.

Generated by immunoSEQ multiplex PCR, the TCRdb table keeps only in-frame clones and is missing some. The sample includes approximately 94,000 clones, 80% to 95% seen only once; the top ten take 6.5%. The source is a human donor in good health. The chain links TRBV9 to TRBJ2-1; tentative D call: TRBD2 (5 bases). Sequencing input: CD8+ T cells sorted from blood. The chain's CDR3 is CASSVDGGYNEQFF. The CDR3 DNA sequence: TGTGCCAGCAGCGTAGATGGCGGGTACAATGAGCAGTTCTTC.